This TCR beta chain is from a study of blood T cells in healthy people across ages. A few counts support this clonotype. The use of a sample-barcoded 5' primer and a J-beta primer mix characterized a second PCR of about 6 to 11 cycles. TCRdb used MiXCR to reprocess the 5' RACE reads, holding one entry per CDR3 protein. The data contain hundreds of thousands of distinct CDR3 sequences, about half of them seen just once; the ten biggest clones take up about a third. Sequenced: blood. The sequence was collected from a woman aged 60 to 75 in good health.

This CDR3 reads CASSLARGAFGYTF. For the CDR3, the DNA is TGTGCCAGCAGTTTAGCGAGGGGCGCTTTTGGCTACACCTTC. This rearrangement joins TRBV12-3 or TRBV12-4 to TRBJ1-2; D is possibly TRBD1 (5 bases). The CDR3 contains 14 residues. V dropped 0 bases and J dropped 7 bases, with 12 bases sitting between them.